This T cell receptor (beta chain) was observed in a study of identical twins (dated by TCRdb to 2015 to 2016). With respect to the entire study: To test whether fetal clonotypes persist, this study deep-sequenced TCR alpha and beta repertoires from monozygotic twins, from unrelated adults of various ages, and from cord blood. Replicate twin experiments were performed at different times using different library preparation protocols to rule out contamination. Results the study describes overall, beyond this receptor: A weaker excess of twin sharing was found in beta out-of-frame sequences because the signal-to-noise ratio was lowered by fewer shared sequences. Compared with coincidental sharing between unrelated individuals, out-of-frame TCR alpha sequences shared between twins showed an excess of sequences with low generation probability. Fewer insertions were carried by abundant cord blood beta clonotypes; a weaker similar trend was observed in young adult naive repertoires, while no such trend was observed in memory repertoires. Recombination models systematically underestimated out-of-frame TCR alpha sharing in monozygotic twins but agreed with sharing between unrelated individuals. Invariant T cells such as MAIT and iNKT could partly confound zero-insertion analyses, although diverse VJ usage argued against such confounding for most clonotypes. Because the same donors could not be followed over many years, the conclusions relied on cross-sectional statistical analysis.

Only healthy Caucasian donors were included. Three unrelated non-twin adults were also sequenced: a male aged 18 to 30, a male aged 50 to 60 and a female aged 50 to 60. Miltenyi CD45RO+ enrichment and human naive T-cell isolation kits were used to isolate memory (CD45RO+) and naive T cells from PBMC. Receptor libraries were prepared by 5' RACE. The sequencer was an Illumina HiSeq 2000. A universal primer binding site was added through template switching, and the final cDNA carried a unique molecular identifier so that TCR cDNA molecules could be counted accurately. First-strand cDNA for TCR alpha and beta chains was synthesized from specific primers in the conserved constant-segment region. Each cDNA library was double barcoded, with a SMART-Mk sample barcode plus Illumina barcodes, to control for contamination. TruSeq adapter sequences and Illumina sample barcodes were added in two successive PCR steps. TCR alpha and beta cDNA libraries were sequenced on the Illumina HiSeq platform with custom primers. Per the source publication's procedure: MiGEC processed the raw reads to extract unique molecular identifiers, while MiXCR was used to determine the CDR3 positions. For each individual, recombination models were inferred using an EM algorithm with the repgenHMM and IGoR tools. Shared clonotype analysis was performed with the tcR package in R, normalizing sharing by the product of cloneset sizes. To study raw recombination free of thymic and clonal selection effects, out-of-frame nonproductive sequences were analyzed. The public reads were run again by TCRdb, first through fastp at Q25 and then through MiXCR, and only productive beta chains were kept. Every distinct CDR3 protein forms one entry, paired with its most common genes and DNA. The V and J calls, along with clone size, are taken from TCRdb and not from the paper's own processing. The sample records a few hundred thousand distinct CDR3 sequences, 18% of which are singletons. Approximately 12% of the sample is taken by the ten largest.

Comments on this clonotype: Its antigen specificity is not known. Per-base qualities were not stored, and no clone one base away is much larger.

V loses 5 bases, J loses 4 bases, and the germline ends lie 12 bases apart. Based on the germline V gene, the CDR1 and CDR2 sequences are MDHEN and SYDVKM. Inclusive of the bounding cysteine and phenylalanine, the CDR3 is 14 residues long. The sequence is cut down to CDR3 DNA, 42 bases in frame from base 1. The sequence is built from TRBV28 and TRBJ2-1; a tentative D match to TRBD2 spans 6 bases. This sequence originates from a man in his fifties in good health. Sequencing was done on a sample of naive T cells sorted from blood. The cell subset or site label, read with the paper, signifies: cells isolated with a human naive T-cell isolation kit. The CDR3 protein: CASSARDFYNEQFF. The DNA is as follows: TGTGCCAGCAGTGCCCGGGACTTTTACAATGAGCAGTTCTTC.